Given below is one TCR beta chain in context. This sample is part of a study of control samples from healthy donors and cancer patients. The protocol was immunoSEQ multiplex PCR, while the TCRdb copy is restricted to in-frame clones and leaves out a portion. The table shows about 410,000 clones, with 75% to 95% occurring only once. Source material: PBMCs. The receptor's source is a man aged 40-50 years with head and neck cancer.

In DNA, the CDR3 is TGTGCCAGCAGCCCCACCCCGGTCTACAATGAGCAGTTCTTC. Translating gives CASSPTPVYNEQFF. The chain employs TRBV21-1 and TRBJ2-1; TRBD2 was called by the table and not checked on the DNA. TRBV21-1 is tagged as a pseudogene. The CDR3 contains 14 residues.